Here is one T cell receptor beta chain with its context. TCRdb re-derived calls from the 5' RACE reads in MiXCR, one entry per CDR3 protein. The sample has some 300,000 distinct CDR3 sequences, approximately 11% seen once; the top ten hold less than 3.5%. With 6 bases clipped from V and 5 bases from J, the junction kept 12 bases outside the gene matches. CDR3 length: 18 amino acids. The data were taken from a study of T cells after yellow fever vaccination. J is TRBJ1-6 and V is TRBV12-3 or TRBV12-4; TRBD1 matches 11 bases. The sequencing used CD4+ T cells sorted from PBMCs, collected 45 days after the yellow fever booster vaccination. This TCR was sampled from a man younger than 30 who received the YFV17D yellow fever vaccine. The CDR3 region has the DNA TGTGCCAGCAGCCTCCGGACAGGGGGCAAAAGGAATAATTCACCCCTCCACTTT. It codes for CASSLRTGGKRNNSPLHF.